These 8 T cell receptor beta chains share one sample of origin, sequenced in a study of blood T cells in healthy people across ages (dated by TCRdb to about 2015). Receptors were amplified or captured by 5' RACE. The sequencer listed for this sample is Illumina HiSeq 2500. A second PCR of 7 to 11 cycles was performed with a sample-barcoded 5' primer and a J-beta primer mix. TCRdb's own reprocessing of the public reads used fastp at Q25 and MiXCR and kept productive beta chains. Identical CDR3 proteins give one entry, which carries the most common genes and DNA. This sample holds about a million distinct CDR3 sequences; approximately 50% were observed only once. The ten largest make up 20% to 25% of the sample. What was sequenced was blood. The receptors were gathered from a woman aged 60-70 years in good health.

V and J are TRBV4-1 and TRBJ2-3; 12 bases agree with TRBD2. Germline V gene data show CDR1 as MGHRA and CDR2 as YSYEKL. This CDR3 is built from 16 residues. Unmatched junction bases numbered 4, after V lost 2 bases and J lost 4 bases. This CDR3 reads CASSQQTSGRADTQYF. CDR3 nucleotides: TGCGCCAGCAGCCAACAGACTAGCGGGAGAGCAGATACGCAGTATTTT.

This clonotype was counted at least ten times. This chain joins TRBV4-2 and TRBJ2-7, with D unresolved. Trimming pared 1 base from V and 3 bases from J, leaving 13 bases between. This CDR3 has 15 residues. Germline lookup yields CDR1 LGHNA and CDR2 YNFKEQ. The CDR3 loop is CASSQGLNSLYEQYF. In DNA, the CDR3 is TGTGCCAGCAGCCAAGGACTTAATAGCCTCTACGAGCAGTACTTC.

The chain uses TRBV19 and TRBJ2-7; 9 bases are shared with TRBD1. The CDR3 has 14 amino acids. Trimming removed 6 bases from V and 6 bases from J; junction bases left unmatched: 9. The germline gives CDR1 LNHDA, CDR2 SQIVND (reference sequence). The CDR3 sequence: CASSQTGGSPEQYF. CDR3 coding DNA: TGTGCCAGTAGCCAAACAGGGGGCTCCCCCGAGCAGTACTTC.

The rearrangement joins TRBV9 to TRBJ2-5; no clear D gene. Judging by the DNA end, TRBJ2-7 fits better; the J call may be wrong. Germline CDR1 and CDR2: SGDLS and YYNGEE. The CDR3 sequence is 15 residues long. Here the CDR3 DNA reads TGTGCCAGCAGCGTAGATGGTAGTCTTTTATCCGAGCAGTACTTC. Translating gives CASSVDGSLLSEQYF.

The chain is built from TRBV7-2 and TRBJ2-1, with D tentatively TRBD1 or TRBD2 (6 bases each). Deletions cut 3 bases from V and 5 bases from J, with 14 bases between. Germline V gene sequence: CDR1 SGHTA, CDR2 FQGNSA. The CDR3 is 15 amino acids. The CDR3 region has the DNA TGTGCCAGCAGCTTGGGACGAGGGGGGCACAATGAGCAGTTCTTC. Its translation is CASSLGRGGHNEQFF.

The chain links TRBV20-1 to TRBJ1-6; D is possibly TRBD1 (6 bases). Germline-derived CDR1 and CDR2 are DFQATT and SNEGSKA (reference sequence). The CDR3 consists of 14 residues. Trimming pared 1 base from V and 5 bases from J, leaving 9 bases between. DNA for the CDR3: TGCAGTGCTAGAGTGGGGGCCAATAATTCACCCCTCCACTTT. This gives the protein CSARVGANNSPLHF.

The sample holds one count of this clonotype. The genes are TRBV27 and TRBJ2-4; possibly TRBD1 or TRBD2 for D (6 bases each). Germline CDR1 reads MNHEY; CDR2 reads SMNVEV (reference sequence). The CDR3 is 14 residues long. The ends were cut back, 5 bases at V and 2 bases at J, with 10 bases in the middle. The CDR3 sequence is CASSRGGTKNIQYF. CDR3 coding DNA: TGTGCCAGCAGTCGAGGGGGGACCAAAAACATTCAGTACTTC.

A note on this clonotype: One junction end does not reproduce the germline sequence, and a read error may be involved. The rearrangement uses TRBV15 and TRBJ2-5, with D possibly being TRBD2 (5 bases). Germline V CDR1 and CDR2: LNHNV, YYDKDF (reference sequence). The CDR3 spans 14 residues. The CDR3 DNA follows: TGTGCCACTAGCAGAGATAGGCTCCGGGGGACCCAGTACTTC. Translation gives CATSRDRLRGTQYF.